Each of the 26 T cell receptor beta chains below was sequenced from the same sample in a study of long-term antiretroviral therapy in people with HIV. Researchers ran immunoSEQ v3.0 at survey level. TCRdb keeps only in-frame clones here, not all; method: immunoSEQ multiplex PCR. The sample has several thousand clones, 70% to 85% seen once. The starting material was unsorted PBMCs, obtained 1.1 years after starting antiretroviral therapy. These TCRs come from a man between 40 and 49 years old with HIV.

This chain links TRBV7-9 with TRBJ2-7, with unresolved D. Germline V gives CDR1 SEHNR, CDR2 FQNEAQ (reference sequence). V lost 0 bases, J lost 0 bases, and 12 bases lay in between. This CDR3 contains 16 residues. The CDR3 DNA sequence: TGTGCCAGCAGCTTAGCGGAAGCCTCCTCCTCCTACGAGCAGTACTTC. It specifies CASSLAEASSSYEQYF.

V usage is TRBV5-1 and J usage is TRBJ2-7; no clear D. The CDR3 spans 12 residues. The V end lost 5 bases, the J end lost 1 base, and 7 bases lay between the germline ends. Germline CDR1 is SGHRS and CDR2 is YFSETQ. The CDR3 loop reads CASRDGSYEQYF. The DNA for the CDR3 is TGCGCCAGCAGGGACGGTTCCTACGAGCAGTACTTC.

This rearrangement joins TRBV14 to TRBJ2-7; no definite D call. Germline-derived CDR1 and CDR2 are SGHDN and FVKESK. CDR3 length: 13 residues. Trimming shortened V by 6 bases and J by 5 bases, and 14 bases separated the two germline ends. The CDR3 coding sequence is TGTGCCAGCAGTAAAGGCAACAGACACGAGCAGTACTTC. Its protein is CASSKGNRHEQYF.

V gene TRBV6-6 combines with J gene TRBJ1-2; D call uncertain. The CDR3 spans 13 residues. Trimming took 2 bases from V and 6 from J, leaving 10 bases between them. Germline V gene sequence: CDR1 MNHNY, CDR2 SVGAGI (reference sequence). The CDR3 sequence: CASSYGESDGYTF. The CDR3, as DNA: TGTGCCAGCAGTTACGGGGAATCGGATGGCTACACCTTC.

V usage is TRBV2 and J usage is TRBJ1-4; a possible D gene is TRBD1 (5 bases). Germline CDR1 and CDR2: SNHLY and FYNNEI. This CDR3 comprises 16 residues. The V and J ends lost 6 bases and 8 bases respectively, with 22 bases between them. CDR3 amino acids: CASRSPWAREGEKLFF. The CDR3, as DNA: TGTGCCAGCAGGAGCCCCTGGGCCAGGGAGGGCGAAAAACTGTTTTTT.

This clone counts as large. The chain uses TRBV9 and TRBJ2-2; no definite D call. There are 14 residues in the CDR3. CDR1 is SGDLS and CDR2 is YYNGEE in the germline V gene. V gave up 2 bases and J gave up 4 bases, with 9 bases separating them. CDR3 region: CASSVDPPTGELFF. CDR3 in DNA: TGTGCCAGCAGCGTGGACCCACCCACCGGGGAGCTGTTTTTT.

The CDR3 protein is CAISEPVLGRNTEAFF. The CDR3 DNA is TGTGCCATCAGTGAGCCCGTGTTGGGGCGGAACACTGAAGCTTTCTTT. The gene calls are TRBV10-3 and TRBJ1-1; D may be TRBD1 (5 bases). CDR3 size: 16 residues. Per the germline V gene, CDR1 is ENHRY and CDR2 is SYGVKD. V gave up 2 bases and J gave up 1 base, with 14 bases separating them.

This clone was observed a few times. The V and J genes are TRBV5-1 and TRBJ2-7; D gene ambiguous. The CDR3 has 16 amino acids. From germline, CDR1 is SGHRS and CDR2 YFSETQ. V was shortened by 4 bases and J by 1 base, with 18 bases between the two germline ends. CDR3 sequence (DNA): TGCGCCAGCAGCCCTACGACTGTACCGCTTTCCTACGAGCAGTACTTC. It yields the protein CASSPTTVPLSYEQYF.

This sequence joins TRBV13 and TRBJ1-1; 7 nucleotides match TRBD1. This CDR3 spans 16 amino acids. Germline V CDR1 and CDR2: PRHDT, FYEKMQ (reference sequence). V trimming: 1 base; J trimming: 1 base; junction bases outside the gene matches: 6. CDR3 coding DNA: TGTGCCAGCAGCTTAGAGCCGGGACAGAGGAACACTGAAGCTTTCTTT. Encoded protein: CASSLEPGQRNTEAFF.

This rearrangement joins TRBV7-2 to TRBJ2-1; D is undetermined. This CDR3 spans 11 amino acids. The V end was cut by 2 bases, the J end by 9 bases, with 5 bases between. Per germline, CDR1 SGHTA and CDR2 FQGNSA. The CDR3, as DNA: TGTGCCAGCAGCTTAAACAGTGAGCAGTTCTTC. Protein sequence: CASSLNSEQFF.

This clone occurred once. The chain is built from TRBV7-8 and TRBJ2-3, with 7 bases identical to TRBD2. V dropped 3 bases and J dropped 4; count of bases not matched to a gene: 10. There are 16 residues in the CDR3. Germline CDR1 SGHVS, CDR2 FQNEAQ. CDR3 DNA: TGTGCCAGCAGCTTCGCTGGCTGGGGGGGATCAGATACGCAGTATTTT. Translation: CASSFAGWGGSDTQYF.

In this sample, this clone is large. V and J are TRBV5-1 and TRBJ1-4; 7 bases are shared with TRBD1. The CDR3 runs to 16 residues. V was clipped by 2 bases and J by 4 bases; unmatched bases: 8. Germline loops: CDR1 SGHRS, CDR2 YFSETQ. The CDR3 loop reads CASSFPRTGLNEKLFF. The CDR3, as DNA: TGCGCCAGCAGCTTTCCCCGGACAGGCCTTAATGAAAAACTGTTTTTT.

The CDR3: CASSLGGGSREQYF. CDR3 bases: TGTGCCAGCAGCTTGGGAGGGGGCTCGCGAGAGCAGTACTTC. V gene TRBV9 combines with J gene TRBJ2-7; D might be TRBD1 or TRBD2, each matching 7 bases. The V end lost 4 bases, the J end lost 7 bases, and 18 bases lay between the germline ends. Looked up from germline, CDR1 is SGDLS and CDR2 is YYNGEE. The CDR3 totals 14 residues.

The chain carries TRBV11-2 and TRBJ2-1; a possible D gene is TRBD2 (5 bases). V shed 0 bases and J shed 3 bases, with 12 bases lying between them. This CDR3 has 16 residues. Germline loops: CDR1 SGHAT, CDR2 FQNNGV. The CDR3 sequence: CASSLDRGPLYNEQFF. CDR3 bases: TGTGCCAGCAGCTTAGATCGCGGGCCCCTCTACAATGAGCAGTTCTTC.

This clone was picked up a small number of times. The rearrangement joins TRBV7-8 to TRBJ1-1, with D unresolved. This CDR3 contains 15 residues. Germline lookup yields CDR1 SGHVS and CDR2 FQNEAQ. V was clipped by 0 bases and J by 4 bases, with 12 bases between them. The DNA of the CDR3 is TGTGCCAGCAGCTTAGCGTCTACCAGCTCCACTGAAGCTTTCTTT. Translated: CASSLASTSSTEAFF.

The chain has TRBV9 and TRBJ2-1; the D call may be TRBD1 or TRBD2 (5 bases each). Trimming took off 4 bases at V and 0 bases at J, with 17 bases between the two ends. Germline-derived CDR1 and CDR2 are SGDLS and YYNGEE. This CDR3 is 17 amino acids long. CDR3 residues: CASSHPRDGRSYNEQFF. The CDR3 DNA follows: TGTGCCAGCAGCCACCCTAGGGACGGCCGCTCCTACAATGAGCAGTTCTTC.

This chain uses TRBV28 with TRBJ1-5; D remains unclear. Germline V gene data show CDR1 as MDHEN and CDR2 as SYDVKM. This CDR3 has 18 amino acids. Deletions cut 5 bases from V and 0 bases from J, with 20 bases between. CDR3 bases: TGTGCCAGCAGTCGAGTCCTAACCGCCCCTTATAGCAATCAGCCCCAGCATTTT. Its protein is CASSRVLTAPYSNQPQHF.

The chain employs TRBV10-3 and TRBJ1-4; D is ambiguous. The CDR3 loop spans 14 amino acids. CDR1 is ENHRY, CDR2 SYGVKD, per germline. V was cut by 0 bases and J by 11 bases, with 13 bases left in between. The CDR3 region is CAISESAGPRKLFF. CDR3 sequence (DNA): TGTGCCATCAGTGAGTCGGCAGGCCCTCGGAAACTGTTTTTT.

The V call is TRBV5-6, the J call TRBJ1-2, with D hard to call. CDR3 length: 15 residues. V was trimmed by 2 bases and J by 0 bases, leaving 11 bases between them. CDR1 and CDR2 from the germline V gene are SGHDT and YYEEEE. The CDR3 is CASSLTSTPNYGYTF. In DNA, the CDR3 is TGTGCCAGCAGCTTAACATCAACTCCTAACTATGGCTACACCTTC.

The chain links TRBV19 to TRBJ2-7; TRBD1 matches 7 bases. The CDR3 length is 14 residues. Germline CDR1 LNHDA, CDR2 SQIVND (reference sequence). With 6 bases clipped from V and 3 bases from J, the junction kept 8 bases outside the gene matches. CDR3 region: CASSRTGEGYEQYF. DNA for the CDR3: TGTGCCAGTAGCCGGACAGGCGAAGGCTACGAGCAGTACTTC.

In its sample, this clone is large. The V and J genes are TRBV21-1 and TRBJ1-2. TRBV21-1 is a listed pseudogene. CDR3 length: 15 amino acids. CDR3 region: CASSKEGRSLYGYTF. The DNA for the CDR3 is TGTGCCAGCAGCAAAGAAGGAAGAAGCCTCTATGGCTACACCTTC.

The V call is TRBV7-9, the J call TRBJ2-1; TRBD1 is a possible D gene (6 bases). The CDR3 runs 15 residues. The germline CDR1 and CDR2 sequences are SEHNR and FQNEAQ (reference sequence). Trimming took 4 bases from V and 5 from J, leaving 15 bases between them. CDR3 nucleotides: TGTGCCAGCAGCTCCCAACAGGGAAACCACAATGAGCAGTTCTTC. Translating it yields CASSSQQGNHNEQFF.

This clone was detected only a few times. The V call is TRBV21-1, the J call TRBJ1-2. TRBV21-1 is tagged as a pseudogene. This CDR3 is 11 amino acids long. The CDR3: CASSKVNGYTF. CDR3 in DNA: TGTGCCAGCAGCAAAGTAAACGGCTACACCTTC.

The CDR3 DNA reads as TGCGCCAGCAGTGAATCCTGGACAGCGGATACGCAGTATTTT. Translation: CASSESWTADTQYF. The rearrangement uses TRBV10-2 and TRBJ2-3; D may be TRBD1 (6 bases). CDR1 is WSHSY, CDR2 SAAADI, per germline. The CDR3 extends over 14 amino acids. V dropped 3 bases and J dropped 6 bases, with 13 bases sitting between them.

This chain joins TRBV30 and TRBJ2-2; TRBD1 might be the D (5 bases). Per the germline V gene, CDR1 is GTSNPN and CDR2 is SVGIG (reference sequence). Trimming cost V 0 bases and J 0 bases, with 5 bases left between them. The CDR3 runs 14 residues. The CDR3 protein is CAWSVGANTGELFF. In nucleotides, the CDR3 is TGTGCCTGGAGTGTAGGGGCGAACACCGGGGAGCTGTTTTTT. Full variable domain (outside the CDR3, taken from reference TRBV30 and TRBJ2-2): SQTIHQWPATLVQPVGSPLSLECTVEGTSNPNLYWYRQAAGRGLQLLFYSVGIGQISSEVPQNLSASRPQDRQFILSSKKLLLSDSGFYLCAWSVGANTGELFFGEGSRLTVL.

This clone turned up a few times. The CDR3 sequence is CASSKDRAQETQYF. In DNA, the CDR3 is TGTGCCAGCAGTAAAGACAGGGCCCAAGAGACCCAGTACTTC. This sequence joins TRBV6-6 and TRBJ2-5; 7 bases map to TRBD1. From germline, CDR1 is MNHNY and CDR2 SVGAGI (reference sequence). After removal of 5 bases from V and 1 base from J, the junction contained 4 bases not matched to a gene. CDR3 size: 14 residues.